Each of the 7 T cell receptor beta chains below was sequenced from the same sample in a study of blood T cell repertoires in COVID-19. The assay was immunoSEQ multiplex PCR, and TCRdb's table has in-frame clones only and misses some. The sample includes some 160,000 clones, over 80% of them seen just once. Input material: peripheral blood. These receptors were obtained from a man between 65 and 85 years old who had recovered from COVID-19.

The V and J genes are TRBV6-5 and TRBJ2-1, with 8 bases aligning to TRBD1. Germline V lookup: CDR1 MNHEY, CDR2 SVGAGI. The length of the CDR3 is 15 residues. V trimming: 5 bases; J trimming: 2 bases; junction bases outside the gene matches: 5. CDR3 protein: CASSRDRIAYNEQFF. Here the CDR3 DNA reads TGTGCCAGCAGTCGGGACAGGATTGCCTACAATGAGCAGTTCTTC.

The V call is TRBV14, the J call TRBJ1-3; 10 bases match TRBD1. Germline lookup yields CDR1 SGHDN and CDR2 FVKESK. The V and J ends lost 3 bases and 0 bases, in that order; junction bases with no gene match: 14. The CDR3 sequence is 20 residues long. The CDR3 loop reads CASSQVRDRGFRSSGNTIYF. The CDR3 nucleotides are TGTGCCAGCAGCCAGGTCCGGGACAGGGGATTTCGAAGCTCTGGAAACACCATATATTTT.

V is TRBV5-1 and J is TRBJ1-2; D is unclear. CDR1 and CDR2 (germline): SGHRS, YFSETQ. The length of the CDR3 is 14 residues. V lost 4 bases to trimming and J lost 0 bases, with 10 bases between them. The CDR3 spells CASSTSTTNYGYTF. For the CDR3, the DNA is TGCGCCAGCAGCACGTCAACAACTAACTATGGCTACACCTTC.

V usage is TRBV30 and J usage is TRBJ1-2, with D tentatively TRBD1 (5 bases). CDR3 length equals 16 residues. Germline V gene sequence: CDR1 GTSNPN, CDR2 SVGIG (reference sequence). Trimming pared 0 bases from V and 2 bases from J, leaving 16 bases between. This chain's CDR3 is CAWSVGGGGRNYGYTF. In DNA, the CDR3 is TGTGCCTGGAGTGTTGGCGGGGGAGGAAGAAACTATGGCTACACCTTC.

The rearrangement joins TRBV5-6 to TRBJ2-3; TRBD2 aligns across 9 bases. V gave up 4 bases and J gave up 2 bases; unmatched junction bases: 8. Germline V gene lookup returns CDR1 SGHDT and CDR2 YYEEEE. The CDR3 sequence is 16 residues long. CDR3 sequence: CASSKEAGGLTDTQYF. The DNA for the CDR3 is TGTGCCAGCAGCAAGGAAGCGGGAGGCCTCACAGATACGCAGTATTTT.

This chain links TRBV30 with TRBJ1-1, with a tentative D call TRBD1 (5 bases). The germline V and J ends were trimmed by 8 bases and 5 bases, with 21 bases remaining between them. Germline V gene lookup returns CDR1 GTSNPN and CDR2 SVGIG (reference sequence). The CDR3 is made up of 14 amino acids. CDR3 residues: CARQGGAYRTEAFF. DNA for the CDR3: TGTGCCCGCCAGGGAGGGGCGTATCGGACTGAAGCTTTCTTT.

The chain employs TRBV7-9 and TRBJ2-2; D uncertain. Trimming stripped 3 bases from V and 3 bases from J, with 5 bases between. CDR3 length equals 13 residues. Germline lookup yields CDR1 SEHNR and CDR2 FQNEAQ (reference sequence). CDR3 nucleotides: TGTGCCAGCAGCTTCTCTCACACCGGGGAGCTGTTTTTT. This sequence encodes CASSFSHTGELFF.